Detailed here is one T cell receptor (beta chain). Its antigen is unknown. This sample was taken from a study of cytomegalovirus exposure and HLA in healthy donors. The PCR made use of 60 Vbeta and 13 Jbeta primers. Only in-frame clones appear in the TCRdb table, and some are missing; sequencing was by immunoSEQ multiplex PCR. The data hold nearly 95,000 clones, with roughly two thirds observed a single time. This CDR3 has 13 residues. The germline CDR1 and CDR2 sequences are SGHAT and FQNNGV. V shed 6 bases and J 5 bases; nucleotides not matched to a gene: 6. Findings and caveats of the study: Clonal expansion was found to be greater in HLA-associated TCR beta chains than in equally common others in a later analysis. The study labeled under 200 TCR beta chains cytomegalovirus-associated. According to a later analysis, most TCR beta chains associated with CMV appeared HLA-restricted.

The source is a young woman in good health and CMV-seronegative. The chain carries TRBV11-2 and TRBJ1-1, with 7 bases that match TRBD1. The sample consisted of PBMCs. CDR3 DNA: TGTGCCAGCAGTTCGGACAGGAGTACTGAAGCTTTCTTT. Translation gives CASSSDRSTEAFF.